This passage covers 32 T cell receptor beta chains from one sample sequenced in a study of T cells in Graves' hyperthyroidism and ophthalmopathy. RNA transcripts served as the template for amplifying TCR beta CDR3 regions. The HTBI primer set drove a first-round RT-PCR of the TCR CDR3. TCRdb recomputed calls from the multiplex PCR reads with MiXCR, one row per CDR3 protein. The sample lists 650,000 to 850,000 distinct CDR3 sequences; under 20% were seen once. Sequencing input: blood. All receptors derive from a woman aged 45-60 years with Graves' hyperthyroidism that later progressed to Graves' ophthalmopathy.

This clonotype was found many times. The rearrangement joins TRBV10-3 to TRBJ2-3, with D perhaps TRBD1 (5 bases). From germline, CDR1 is ENHRY and CDR2 SYGVKD. The CDR3 is 16 residues long. Trimming cost V 6 bases and J 1 base, with 17 bases left between them. The CDR3, as DNA: TGTGCCATCAGCAAGTCAGACAGTCCGGGCACAGATACGCAGTATTTT. It yields the protein CAISKSDSPGTDTQYF.

The chain employs TRBV10-2 and TRBJ1-3; D unresolved. V was shortened by 3 bases and J by 3 bases, with 9 bases between the two germline ends. The CDR3 loop spans 14 amino acids. CDR1 WSHSY and CDR2 SAAADI come from the germline V gene. The CDR3: CASSEGRLGNTIYF. CDR3 in DNA: TGCGCCAGCAGTGAAGGAAGGCTTGGAAACACCATATATTTT.

This clonotype was recorded a few times. V gene TRBV27 combines with J gene TRBJ2-1; D is possibly TRBD1 (5 bases). The ends were cut back, 6 bases at V and 0 bases at J, with 12 bases in the middle. The CDR3 length is 15 residues. Germline V CDR1 and CDR2: MNHEY, SMNVEV (reference sequence). Here the CDR3 reads CASSLRVGSYNEQFF. The CDR3 DNA reads TGTGCCAGCAGCCTCAGGGTAGGCTCCTACAATGAGCAGTTCTTC.

V usage is TRBV10-1 and J usage is TRBJ1-2; tentative D call: TRBD1 (6 bases). The germline gives CDR1 WNHNN, CDR2 SYGVQD (reference sequence). V lost 4 bases and J 2 bases, leaving 11 bases between the germline ends. The length of the CDR3 is 14 residues. The CDR3 coding sequence is TGCGCCAGCAGTGCCTCCGGACAGAACTATGGCTACACCTTC. Translating gives CASSASGQNYGYTF.

At least ten counts were recorded for this clonotype. This chain uses TRBV2 with TRBJ1-5, with D maybe TRBD1 (6 bases). The CDR3 is made up of 14 amino acids. Germline CDR1 SNHLY, CDR2 FYNNEI. The V and J ends lost 3 bases and 5 bases respectively, with 11 bases between them. CDR3 amino acids: CASSELRGDQPQHF. The CDR3 DNA follows: TGTGCCAGCAGTGAGCTCAGGGGCGATCAGCCCCAGCATTTT.

This clonotype showed up many times. This chain joins TRBV2 and TRBJ2-7; perhaps D is TRBD1 or TRBD2 (5 bases each). The CDR3 extends over 12 amino acids. The ends were cut back, 6 bases at V and 2 bases at J, with 8 bases in the middle. CDR1 and CDR2 from the germline V gene are SNHLY and FYNNEI. The CDR3 loop is CASRLGAYEQYF. The DNA for the CDR3 is TGTGCCAGCAGGCTGGGGGCCTACGAGCAGTACTTC.

V usage is TRBV6-1 and J usage is TRBJ1-5; no clear D. Germline V gene data show CDR1 as MNHNS and CDR2 as SASEGT. Trimming pared 10 bases from V and 0 bases from J, leaving 10 bases between. The CDR3 runs to 13 residues. CDR3 residues: CATLPNSNQPQHF. DNA of the CDR3: TGTGCCACCCTCCCTAATAGCAATCAGCCCCAGCATTTT.

This clonotype appeared many times. The chain recombines TRBV30 with TRBJ1-4; D unclear. V was trimmed by 1 base and J by 8 bases, leaving 8 bases between them. CDR1 and CDR2 from the germline V gene are GTSNPN and SVGIG (reference sequence). The CDR3 is made up of 12 amino acids. The CDR3 loop reads CAWSDRGEKLFF. The CDR3 DNA is TGTGCCTGGAGTGACAGAGGGGAAAAACTGTTTTTT.

In its sample, this clonotype was seen a few times. The chain joins TRBV6-6 to TRBJ1-2; TRBD1 matches 10 bases. CDR1 MNHNY and CDR2 SVGAGI come from the germline V gene (reference sequence). The CDR3 contains 17 residues. Unmatched junction bases numbered 14, after V lost 2 bases and J lost 8 bases. The CDR3 bases are TGTGCCAGCAGTTACCGATTGTCGGGACAGGGGACCTTCGGCTACACCTTC. Translating gives CASSYRLSGQGTFGYTF.

In the case of this clonotype: A clone one base away is much larger, so this may be a read error. This sequence joins TRBV20-1 and TRBJ1-4; TRBD1 matches at 7 bases. This CDR3 spans 13 amino acids. The germline V gene encodes CDR1 DFQATT and CDR2 SNEGSKA (reference sequence). The DNA for the CDR3 is TGCAGCGTGAGGGGGCAGGGGATTGAAAAACTGCTTTTT. Residues: CSVRGQGIEKLLF.

The table lists this clonotype with a few counts. The J gene is TRBJ2-5, the V gene TRBV9; 8 nucleotides agree with TRBD2. Germline values: CDR1 SGDLS, CDR2 YYNGEE. The J segment lost 0 bases and the V segment lost 0 bases, leaving 4 bases of the junction unmatched. The CDR3 runs to 16 residues. The CDR3 spells CASSVGSGGYQETQYF. Written as DNA, the CDR3 is TGTGCCAGCAGCGTAGGCAGCGGGGGCTACCAAGAGACCCAGTACTTC. The full variable domain, rest sourced from reference TRBV9 and TRBJ2-5, is DSGVTQTPKHLITATGQRVTLRCSPRSGDLSVYWYQQSLDQGLQFLIQYYNGEERAKGNILERFSAQQFPDLHSELNLSSLELGDSALYFCASSVGSGGYQETQYFGPGTRLLVL.

This clonotype appeared many times. The chain couples TRBV12-3 or TRBV12-4 to TRBJ2-5; TRBD1 might be the D (5 bases). V was trimmed by 3 bases and J by 2 bases, leaving 13 bases between them. The CDR3 covers 15 residues. CDR3 sequence: CASSFSQGWQETQYF. The CDR3, as DNA: TGTGCCAGCAGTTTCAGCCAGGGTTGGCAAGAGACCCAGTACTTC.

This clonotype was seen more than once but under ten times. The genes are TRBV13 and TRBJ2-3; D not certain. The germline CDR1 and CDR2 sequences are PRHDT and FYEKMQ (reference sequence). Trimming removed 2 bases at V and 0 bases at J, with 12 bases between. The CDR3 is 16 residues long. The CDR3 spells CASSLSADTSTDTQYF. DNA of the CDR3: TGTGCCAGCAGCTTATCGGCAGATACTAGCACAGATACGCAGTATTTT.

This clonotype was seen a handful of times. Here the CDR3 DNA reads TGTGCCAGCAGCGTAGCTCGATACTCAGATACGCAGTATTTT. This encodes CASSVARYSDTQYF. This chain connects TRBV9 to TRBJ2-3; no reliable D call. V was pared by 0 bases and J by 4 bases, with 9 bases between. Looked up from germline, CDR1 is SGDLS and CDR2 is YYNGEE. This CDR3 region has 14 residues.

In nucleotides, the CDR3 is TGCGCCAGCAGCCAAGACGGGACGACCGGCCCGTTCACCGGGGAGCTGTTTTTT. This sequence encodes CASSQDGTTGPFTGELFF. The gene calls are TRBV4-1 and TRBJ2-2; D tentatively reads TRBD1 or TRBD2 (5 bases each). The V gene lost 0 bases and the J gene lost 4 bases, with 18 bases spanning the gap. CDR3 length: 18 amino acids. Germline assignment: CDR1 MGHRA and CDR2 YSYEKL.

This clonotype was recorded at least ten times. This chain connects TRBV3-1 to TRBJ1-1; TRBD1 matches 7 bases. Germline V gene lookup returns CDR1 LGHDT and CDR2 YNNKEL (reference sequence). The CDR3 is 15 amino acids. With 4 bases clipped from V and 0 bases from J, the junction kept 5 bases outside the gene matches. Here the CDR3 reads CASSRPGQLNTEAFF. Written as DNA, the CDR3 is TGTGCCAGCAGCCGACCGGGACAGCTGAACACTGAAGCTTTCTTT.

The chain is built from TRBV6-6 and TRBJ2-7, with D possibly TRBD1 on 6 matching bases. The CDR3 totals 16 residues. Germline lookup yields CDR1 MNHNY and CDR2 SVGAGI (reference sequence). Trimming took 0 bases from V and 3 from J, leaving 15 bases between them. The CDR3 DNA is TGTGCCAGCAGTTACTCGGACAGCAGTGTGATCTACGAGCAGTACTTC. Protein: CASSYSDSSVIYEQYF.

This clonotype appeared a few times. V is TRBV5-1 and J is TRBJ1-6, with 7 positions matching TRBD1. CDR3 length: 12 residues. After removal of 4 bases from V and 9 bases from J, the junction contained 1 base not matched to a gene. The germline V gene has CDR1 SGHRS and CDR2 YFSETQ. CDR3 DNA: TGCGCCAGCAGCCGGACAGGTTCACCCCTCCACTTT. Translating it yields CASSRTGSPLHF.

This clonotype has a count of ten or more. CDR3 nucleotides: TGTGCCAGCAGCCCAACTACAGGGAATCAGCCCCAGCATTTT. Encoded protein: CASSPTTGNQPQHF. The V and J genes are TRBV3-1 and TRBJ1-5; a possible D gene is TRBD1 (6 bases). The germline gives CDR1 LGHDT, CDR2 YNNKEL (reference sequence). CDR3 length: 14 amino acids. Trimming stripped 4 bases from V and 4 bases from J, with 11 bases between.

The CDR3 bases are TGTGCCAGCAGACGGGACAGGGTTAATGAAAAACTGTTTTTT. It specifies CASRRDRVNEKLFF. The genes are TRBV6-1 and TRBJ1-4; the match to TRBD1 covers 9 bases. Germline trimming cut 6 bases from V and 4 bases from J; bases unmatched to any gene: 3. This CDR3 spans 14 amino acids. Looked up from germline, CDR1 is MNHNS and CDR2 is SASEGT.

This clonotype was detected many times. The CDR3 nucleotides read TGTGCCAGCAGCCAAGAAGGTAGCGGGGTCTACAATGAGCAGTTCTTC. Protein product: CASSQEGSGVYNEQFF. The chain joins TRBV3-1 to TRBJ2-1; 8 bases line up with TRBD2. This CDR3 is built from 16 residues. V lost 0 bases to trimming and J lost 3 bases; unmatched junction nucleotides: 4. Germline V gives CDR1 LGHDT, CDR2 YNNKEL (reference sequence).

The chain uses TRBV6-2 or TRBV6-3 and TRBJ2-7; 7 nucleotides line up with TRBD2. Germline values: CDR1 MNHEY, CDR2 SVGEGT. This CDR3 comprises 17 residues. V trimming: 5 bases; J trimming: 1 base; junction bases outside the gene matches: 14. CDR3 sequence: CASSHGRRRGNSYEQYF. The CDR3 nucleotides are TGTGCCAGCAGTCACGGCCGTAGGCGGGGGAATTCCTACGAGCAGTACTTC.

This clonotype showed up many times. V and J are TRBV11-2 and TRBJ2-3; tentatively, D is TRBD2 (6 bases). CDR3 length equals 15 residues. Trimming removed 4 bases from V and 7 bases from J, with 18 bases in between. The V gene's germline CDR1 is SGHAT and CDR2 FQNNGV. The CDR3 here is CASSSGRDLNYTQYF. The CDR3 DNA reads TGTGCCAGCAGCTCTGGCCGGGACTTGAATTATACGCAGTATTTT.

This clonotype has just a few counts. The chain has TRBV24-1 and TRBJ2-3; D is possibly TRBD2 (5 bases). This CDR3 is 13 amino acids long. Germline CDR1 reads KGHDR; CDR2 reads SFDVKD. Trimming pared 9 bases from V and 3 bases from J, leaving 12 bases between. The CDR3 loop reads CATGEPGTDTQYF. CDR3 DNA: TGTGCCACCGGCGAACCGGGAACAGATACGCAGTATTTT.

V is TRBV3-1 and J is TRBJ2-2, with 8 bases that match TRBD2. Germline trimming cut 2 bases from V and 6 bases from J; bases unmatched to any gene: 5. From germline, CDR1 is LGHDT and CDR2 YNNKEL (reference sequence). This CDR3 spans 15 amino acids. Written as DNA, the CDR3 is TGTGCCAGCAGCCAATTCGGGGGGGCCTCCGGGGAGCTGTTTTTT. As protein: CASSQFGGASGELFF. Together with reference TRBV3-1 and TRBJ2-2, the CDR3 gives the full variable domain: DTAVSQTPKYLVTQMGNDKSIKCEQNLGHDTMYWYKQDSKKFLKIMFSYNNKELIINETVPNRFSPKSPDKAHLNLHINSLELGDSAVYFCASSQFGGASGELFFGEGSRLTVL.

The V gene is TRBV7-9, the J gene TRBJ1-1; 8 nucleotides align to TRBD1. In germline, CDR1 is SEHNR, CDR2 FQNEAQ (reference sequence). V gave up 5 bases and J gave up 2 bases; unmatched junction bases: 7. The CDR3 contains 15 residues. CDR3 protein: CASSILGQGNTEAFF. CDR3 coding DNA: TGTGCCAGCAGCATCCTTGGACAGGGAAACACTGAAGCTTTCTTT. Full variable domain (remainder filled in from reference TRBV7-9 and TRBJ1-1): DTGVSQNPRHKITKRGQNVTFRCDPISEHNRLYWYRQTLGQGPEFLTYFQNEAQLEKSRLLSDRFSAERPKGSFSTLEIQRTEQGDSAMYLCASSILGQGNTEAFFGQGTRLTVV.

This clonotype appeared a few times. The chain couples TRBV10-3 to TRBJ1-2, with 8 bases matching TRBD1. V shed 2 bases and J 2 bases; nucleotides not matched to a gene: 4. This CDR3 comprises 15 residues. Germline V gene data show CDR1 as ENHRY and CDR2 as SYGVKD. DNA for the CDR3: TGTGCCATCAGTGAGGTCAGGGGGCCCAACTATGGCTACACCTTC. Its translation is CAISEVRGPNYGYTF.

This clonotype has at least ten counts. The chain uses TRBV2 and TRBJ2-7, with D possibly being TRBD1 (6 bases). Trimming removed 2 bases at V and 6 bases at J, with 8 bases between. This CDR3 has 12 residues. Germline CDR1 SNHLY, CDR2 FYNNEI. The CDR3 DNA reads as TGTGCCAGCAGTGAAACAGGGATCGAGCAGTACTTC. This encodes CASSETGIEQYF. The full variable domain, its missing parts supplied by reference TRBV2 and TRBJ2-7, is EPEVTQTPSHQVTQMGQEVILRCVPISNHLYFYWYRQILGQKVEFLVSFYNNEISEKSEIFDDQFSVERPDGSNFTLKIRSTKLEDSAMYFCASSETGIEQYFGPGTRLTVT.

In this sample, this clonotype turned up many times. J is TRBJ1-2 and V is TRBV7-2, with D unclear. Trimming took off 3 bases at V and 2 bases at J, with 10 bases between the two ends. The length of the CDR3 is 14 residues. Germline V lookup: CDR1 SGHTA, CDR2 FQGNSA. This CDR3 is CASSLATGNYGYTF. CDR3 nucleotides: TGTGCCAGCAGCTTGGCTACGGGAAACTATGGCTACACCTTC.

This clonotype came up many times. This sequence joins TRBV3-1 and TRBJ2-1; 12 bases are a match to TRBD2. Per germline, CDR1 LGHDT and CDR2 YNNKEL (reference sequence). V lost 1 base, J lost 1 base, and 2 bases stayed unmatched. This CDR3 is built from 17 residues. The CDR3 DNA is TGTGCCAGCAGCCAAGCCGGGACTAGCGGGTCCTACAATGAGCAGTTCTTC. This encodes CASSQAGTSGSYNEQFF.

The CDR3 DNA sequence: TGCAGCGTGGGGGATGACGATGGCTACACCTTC. Amino acids: CSVGDDDGYTF. The rearrangement joins TRBV29-1 to TRBJ1-2; maybe TRBD1 (5 bases). Germline V gene lookup returns CDR1 SQVTM and CDR2 ANQGSEA. This CDR3 is 11 amino acids long. Trimming cost V 6 bases and J 6 bases, with 11 bases left between them.

A few counts support this clonotype. The V call is TRBV10-2, the J call TRBJ1-1, with D hard to call. The germline V gene has CDR1 WSHSY and CDR2 SAAADI. The CDR3 sequence is 14 residues long. Trimming left V 2 bases short and J 5 bases short, with 12 bases between. In DNA, the CDR3 is TGCGCCAGCAGTGAGGGCATGATCGGAACTGAAGCTTTCTTT. Translating it yields CASSEGMIGTEAFF.